This T cell receptor beta chain was documented in a study of blood T cell repertoires in COVID-19. As for the study in general: The study drew acute and convalescent COVID-19 samples from the United States, Italy and Spain.

Trimming stripped 2 bases from V and 3 bases from J, with 14 bases between. There are 16 residues in the CDR3. CDR1 and CDR2 from the germline V gene are MNHEY and SVGEGT. Repertoires were generated with immunoSEQ multiplex PCR, while TCRdb's copy carries only in-frame clones and drops some. This repertoire shows approximately 100,000 clones, roughly nine tenths found once; its top ten account for approximately 15%. The clonotype was recovered from a man aged 45-60 years with acute or convalescent COVID-19. Sequencing was performed on peripheral blood. The J gene is TRBJ1-5, the V gene TRBV6-2 or TRBV6-3; no reliable D call. The CDR3 reads CASSYDLIGPNQPQHF. The CDR3 coding sequence is TGTGCCAGCAGTTACGATCTCATCGGTCCCAATCAGCCCCAGCATTTT.